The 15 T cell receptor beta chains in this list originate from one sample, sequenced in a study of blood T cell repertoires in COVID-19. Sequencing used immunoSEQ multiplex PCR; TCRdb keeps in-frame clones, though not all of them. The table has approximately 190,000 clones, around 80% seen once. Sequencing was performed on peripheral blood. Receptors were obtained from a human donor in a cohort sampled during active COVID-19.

CDR3 region: CSVEDVEDRVSNTGELFF. The CDR3 bases are TGCAGCGTTGAAGATGTCGAGGACAGGGTTTCGAACACCGGGGAGCTGTTTTTT. This chain connects TRBV29-1 to TRBJ2-2; 8 bases agree with TRBD1. Per germline, CDR1 SQVTM and CDR2 ANQGSEA. This CDR3 is built from 18 residues. The V segment lost 0 bases and the J segment 0 bases; nucleotides outside the gene matches: 9.

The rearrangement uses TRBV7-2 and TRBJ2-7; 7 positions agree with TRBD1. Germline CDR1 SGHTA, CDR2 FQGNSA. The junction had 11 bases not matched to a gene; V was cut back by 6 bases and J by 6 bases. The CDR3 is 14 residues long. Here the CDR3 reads CASRSDRVVGEQYF. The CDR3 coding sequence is TGTGCCAGCAGATCCGACAGGGTCGTTGGCGAGCAGTACTTC.

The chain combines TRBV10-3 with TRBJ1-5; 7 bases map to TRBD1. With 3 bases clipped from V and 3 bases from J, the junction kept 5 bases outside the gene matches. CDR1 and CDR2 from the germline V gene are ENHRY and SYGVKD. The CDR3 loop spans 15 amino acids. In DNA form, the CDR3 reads TGTGCCATCAGTGACTCCGACAGGGACAATCAGCCCCAGCATTTT. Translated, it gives CAISDSDRDNQPQHF.

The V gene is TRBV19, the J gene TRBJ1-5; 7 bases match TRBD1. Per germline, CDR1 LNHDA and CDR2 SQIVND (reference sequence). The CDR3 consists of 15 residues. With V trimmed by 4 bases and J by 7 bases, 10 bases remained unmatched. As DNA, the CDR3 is TGTGCCAGTAGTACCCCGGGACAGTCATCCCAGCCCCAGCATTTT. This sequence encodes CASSTPGQSSQPQHF.

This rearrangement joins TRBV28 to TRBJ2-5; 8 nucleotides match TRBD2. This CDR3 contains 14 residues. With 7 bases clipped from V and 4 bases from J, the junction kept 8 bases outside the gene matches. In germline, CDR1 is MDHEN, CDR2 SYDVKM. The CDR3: CASTPGGRRETQYF. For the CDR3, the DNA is TGTGCCAGCACTCCGGGCGGGAGGAGAGAGACCCAGTACTTC.

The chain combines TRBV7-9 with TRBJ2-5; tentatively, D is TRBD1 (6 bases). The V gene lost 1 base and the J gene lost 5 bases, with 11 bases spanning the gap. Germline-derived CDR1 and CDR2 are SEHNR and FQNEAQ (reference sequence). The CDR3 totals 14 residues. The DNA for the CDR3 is TGTGCCAGCAGCTTAGTTGCAGGGGTGGAGACCCAGTACTTC. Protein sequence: CASSLVAGVETQYF.

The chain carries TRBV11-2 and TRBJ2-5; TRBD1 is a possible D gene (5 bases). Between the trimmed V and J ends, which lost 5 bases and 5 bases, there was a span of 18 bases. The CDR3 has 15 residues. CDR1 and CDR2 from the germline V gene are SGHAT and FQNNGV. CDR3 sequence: CASSSLGVYIETQYF. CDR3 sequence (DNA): TGTGCCAGCAGCAGCTTAGGGGTTTATATCGAGACCCAGTACTTC.

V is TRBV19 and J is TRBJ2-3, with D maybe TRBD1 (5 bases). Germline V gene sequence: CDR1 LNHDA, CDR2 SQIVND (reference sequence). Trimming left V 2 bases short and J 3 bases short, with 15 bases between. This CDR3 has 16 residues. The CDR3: CASSIQGSSGTDTQYF. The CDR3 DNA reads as TGTGCCAGTAGTATACAGGGCAGCAGTGGAACAGATACGCAGTATTTT.

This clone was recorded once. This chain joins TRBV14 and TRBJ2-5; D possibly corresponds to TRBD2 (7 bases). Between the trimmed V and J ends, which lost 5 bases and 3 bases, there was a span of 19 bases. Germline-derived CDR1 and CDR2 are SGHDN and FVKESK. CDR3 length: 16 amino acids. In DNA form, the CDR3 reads TGTGCCAGCAGCGCAAGGGGGGGGCTAGCCAAAGAGACCCAGTACTTC. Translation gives CASSARGGLAKETQYF.

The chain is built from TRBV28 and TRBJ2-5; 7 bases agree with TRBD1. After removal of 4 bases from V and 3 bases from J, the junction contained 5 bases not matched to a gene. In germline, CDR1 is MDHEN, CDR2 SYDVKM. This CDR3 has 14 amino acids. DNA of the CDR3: TGTGCCAGCAGTTCGGGACAGCTCAAAGAGACCCAGTACTTC. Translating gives CASSSGQLKETQYF. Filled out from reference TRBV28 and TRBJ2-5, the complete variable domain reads DVKVTQSSRYLVKRTGEKVFLECVQDMDHENMFWYRQDPGLGLRLIYFSYDVKMKEKGDIPEGYSVSREKKERFSLILESASTNQTSMYLCASSSGQLKETQYFGPGTRLLVL.

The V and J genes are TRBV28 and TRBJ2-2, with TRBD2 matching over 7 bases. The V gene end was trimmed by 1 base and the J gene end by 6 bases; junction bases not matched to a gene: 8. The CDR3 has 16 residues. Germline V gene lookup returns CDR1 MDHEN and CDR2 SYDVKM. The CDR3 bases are TGTGCCAGCAGTTTATTTGGGACTACGTTCGCCGGGGAGCTGTTTTTT. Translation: CASSLFGTTFAGELFF.

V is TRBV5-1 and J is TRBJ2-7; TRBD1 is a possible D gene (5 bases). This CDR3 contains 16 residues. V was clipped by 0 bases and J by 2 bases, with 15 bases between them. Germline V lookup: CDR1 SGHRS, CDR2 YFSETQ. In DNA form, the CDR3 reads TGCGCCAGCAGCTTGGGTCAGGTGGTAGGGGCCTACGAGCAGTACTTC. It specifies CASSLGQVVGAYEQYF.

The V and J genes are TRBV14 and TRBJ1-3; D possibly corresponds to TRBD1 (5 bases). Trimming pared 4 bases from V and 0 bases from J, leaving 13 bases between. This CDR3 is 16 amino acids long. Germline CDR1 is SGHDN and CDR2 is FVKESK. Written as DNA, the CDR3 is TGTGCCAGCAGCCCCCACTTTGACAGCTCTGGAAACACCATATATTTT. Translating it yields CASSPHFDSSGNTIYF.

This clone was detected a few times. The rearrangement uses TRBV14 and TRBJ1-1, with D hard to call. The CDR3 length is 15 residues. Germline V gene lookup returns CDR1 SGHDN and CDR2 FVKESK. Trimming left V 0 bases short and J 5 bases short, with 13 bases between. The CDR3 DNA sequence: TGTGCCAGCAGCCAAGACTGGGCCGTTAGAACTGAAGCTTTCTTT. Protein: CASSQDWAVRTEAFF.

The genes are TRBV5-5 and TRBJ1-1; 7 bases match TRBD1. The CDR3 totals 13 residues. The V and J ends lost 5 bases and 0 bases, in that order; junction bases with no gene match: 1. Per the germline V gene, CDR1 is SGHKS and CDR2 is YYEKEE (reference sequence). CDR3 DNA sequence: TGTGCCAGCAGGGGACAGATGAACACTGAAGCTTTCTTT. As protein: CASRGQMNTEAFF.